The T cell receptor beta chain described here comes from a study of blood T cell repertoires in COVID-19. Study as a whole: The cDNA or gDNA used as material had been derived from T cells, B-cell-depleted T cells, or PBMCs.

Patients in Seattle were enrolled during active infection, then followed longitudinally. CDR1 is LNHDA and CDR2 is SQIVND in the germline V gene (reference sequence). This CDR3 is built from 19 residues. Trimming left V 0 bases short and J 2 bases short, with 20 bases between. In the authors' workflow: Scientists estimated how many nucleated cells there were by amplifying reference gene primers. The data were produced by immunoSEQ multiplex PCR, yet TCRdb's version contains in-frame clones alone and is incomplete. That table gives V, J and clone size, and the DNA gave D and trimming. The table records under 350,000 clones, 75% to 95% of them present only once.

The origin of this receptor is a woman aged 25 to 45 with COVID-19, enrolled during active disease. The chain employs TRBV19 and TRBJ1-5, with TRBD1 as a possible D gene (5 bases). The sample was peripheral blood. The CDR3 here is CASSIDPGRKGIGNQPQHF. The DNA of the CDR3 is TGTGCCAGTAGTATAGATCCTGGCAGGAAGGGGATCGGCAATCAGCCCCAGCATTTT.